Below, 4 T cell receptor beta chains from the same sample are listed, as sequenced in a study of blood T cell repertoires in COVID-19 (dated by TCRdb to about 2020). The library relied on the immunoSEQ multiplex PCR assay. This immuneACCESS table, as held by TCRdb, lists in-frame sequences with V and J called but not all clones. Of the missing ones, under half trace to an unresolved V gene in checked studies; the others have no known cause. Within this sample are around 130,000 clones, with roughly 90% of them counted one time only. Together, the top ten hold about 2% of the sample. Specimen: peripheral blood. These receptors were obtained from a man in his sixties or seventies with active COVID-19.

This chain uses TRBV11-2 with TRBJ2-1, with TRBD2 matching over 9 bases. Germline CDR1 and CDR2: SGHAT and FQNNGV. Trimming cost V 1 base and J 0 bases; bases outside gene matches: 4. This CDR3 spans 17 amino acids. CDR3 coding DNA: TGTGCCAGCAGCTTAGGGGGACTAGCAGGCTCCTACAATGAGCAGTTCTTC. Encoded protein: CASSLGGLAGSYNEQFF.

V and J are TRBV28 and TRBJ1-1; the D gene is possibly TRBD1 (5 bases). V was pared by 6 bases and J by 4 bases, with 9 bases between. Germline V gene sequence: CDR1 MDHEN, CDR2 SYDVKM. The CDR3 extends over 12 amino acids. DNA of the CDR3: TGTGCCAGCAGGCCAGGGCCCACTGAAGCTTTCTTT. It codes for CASRPGPTEAFF.

This chain connects TRBV28 to TRBJ2-5; 7 bases agree with TRBD1. Losses at the gene ends were 3 bases for V and 9 bases for J; bases not matched to a gene: 7. CDR3 size: 13 residues. CDR1 and CDR2 (germline): MDHEN, SYDVKM. In nucleotides, the CDR3 is TGTGCCAGCAGTTTGGGGACAGACCGGTCCCAGTACTTC. Translation: CASSLGTDRSQYF.

The CDR3 spells CASSESSIGNTEAFF. CDR3 nucleotides: TGCGCCAGCAGTGAGTCGTCGATCGGGAACACTGAAGCTTTCTTT. The chain couples TRBV10-1 to TRBJ1-1, with no clear D. Germline V CDR1 and CDR2: WNHNN, SYGVQD (reference sequence). The CDR3 length is 15 residues. V was clipped by 0 bases and J by 1 base, with 9 bases between them.